This record concerns one TCR beta chain sequence. This clone was observed a handful of times. There is no known antigen for this receptor. Base qualities are missing; no much larger clone stands one base away. These data come from a study of beta chain features in type 1 diabetes (dated by TCRdb to 2016 to 2019). At the level of the whole study: Mean age, gender distribution, total cell number and subset yield did not differ between patients and healthy donors. A total of 107,917,701 sorted cells were examined across all samples, and the number of cells per subset was strongly correlated with RNA yield. The study compared TCRB repertoires of sorted circulating CD4+ T cell subsets between recently diagnosed type 1 diabetes patients and matched healthy donors. Naive and central memory subsets were obtained from all 28 donors, but regulatory and stem cell-like memory subsets were isolated from only 8 patients and 8 healthy donors.

Results the study describes overall, beyond this receptor: Because cDNA was sequenced instead of genomic DNA, activated cells with high expression could be over-represented, although the groups did not differ in activation or CD3 levels. Fewer insertions and more nucleotide deletions at VDJ recombination sites were observed in patients with type 1 diabetes, implying thymic rearrangement abnormalities. PCR might favor shorter templates, but patient and control samples were amplified and corrected together, so any skew would affect both groups equally. Naive, central memory and regulatory TCRB repertoires appeared to be more similar among patients than among healthy donors. In all four CD4+ subsets, TCRB CDR3 length was moderately but significantly shorter in type 1 diabetes patients. HLA sub-analyses involved small numbers of individuals, so any influence of HLA type on TCRB rearrangement remained unresolved.

All of the isolated RNA was reverse transcribed with the High Capacity cDNA Reverse Transcription Kit, so expressed TCRB transcripts were sequenced. Naive, central memory and regulatory T cell samples underwent deep immunoSEQ sequencing, averaging approximately 3.5 million total reads per sample. Sorted cells were lysed in RLT buffer, and RNA was extracted using DNase-treated RNeasy Micro or Mini kits according to cell number. To prevent cross-contamination, every cell subset was processed on its own, while patient and healthy donor samples were processed together. Using the immunoSEQ multiplex PCR, TCRB sequences were amplified from cDNA into 87-bp fragments spanning the CDR3 region. Amplicons were sequenced on the Illumina HiSeq platform. Concerning the study's data processing: PCR bias was computationally corrected using synthetic template baselines, reads within Hamming distance 2 were collapsed, and singletons that could not be merged were discarded. Reads were aligned to IMGT to assign V, D and J genes, CDR3 length, and insertions or deletions at six rearrangement sites. Clonotype counts were normalized to sorted cell number within each subset before computing true diversity and Gini coefficients with the tcR R package. Repertoire sharing was quantified using the overlap coefficient calculated on TCRB nucleotide sequences. Out-of-frame TCRB sequences from naive cells were analyzed to stand in for the pre-selection repertoire. Imported from immuneACCESS, the table was reduced by TCRdb to in-frame sequences with V and J called. These copies leave out some clones; in studies compared against another copy, an unresolved V gene accounts for under half, and the cause of the remainder is not known. V, J and clone size are those of that table, while D and trimming were read from the DNA. The sample records hundreds of thousands of clones, about 14% of which are singletons. Of the sample, just under 0.04% falls within the top ten clones.

V has 5 bases trimmed and J has 8 bases trimmed; junction bases matching no gene number 1. From the cysteine up to the phenylalanine, the CDR3 has a length of 11 residues. Only CDR3 DNA remains: 33 bases, in frame from the first base. CDR1 SGHNT and CDR2 YENEEA are derived from the germline V gene. Each donor gave one peripheral blood draw, averaging about 120 mL, which was collected into heparinised tubes. Naive, central memory, regulatory and stem cell-like memory CD4+ T cells were sorted on a BD FACSAria II using a panel including CD45RO, CCR7, CD25, CD127, CD95 and CD27. Purity was above 95% for every sorted population. Right away, PBMCs were isolated by Lymphoprep density gradient centrifugation and were stained directly, with no culture step. So that batch effects would be minimized, each experiment stained and sorted samples in pairs, pairing one healthy donor with one patient.

The clonotype comes from a man younger than 35 with type 1 diabetes. The sequenced sample was naive CD4+ T cells from blood. The cell subset or site label here, explained by the study, means: true naive CD4+ T cells. The chain couples TRBV11-3 to TRBJ2-3, and TRBD1 matches 7 of the central bases. The DNA sequence is TGTGCCAGCAGCCGACAGGGTACGCAGTATTTT. This sequence encodes CASSRQGTQYF.